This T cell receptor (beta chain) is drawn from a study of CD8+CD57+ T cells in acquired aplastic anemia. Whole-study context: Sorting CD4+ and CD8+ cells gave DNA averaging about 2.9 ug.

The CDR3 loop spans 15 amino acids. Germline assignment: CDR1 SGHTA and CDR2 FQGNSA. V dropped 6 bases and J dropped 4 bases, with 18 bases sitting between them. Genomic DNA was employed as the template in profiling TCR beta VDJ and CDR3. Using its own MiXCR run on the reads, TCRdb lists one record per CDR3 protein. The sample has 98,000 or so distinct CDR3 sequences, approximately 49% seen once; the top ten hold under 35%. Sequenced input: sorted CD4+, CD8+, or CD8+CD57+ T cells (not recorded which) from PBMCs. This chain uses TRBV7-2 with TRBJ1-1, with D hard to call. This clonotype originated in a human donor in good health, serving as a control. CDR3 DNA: TGTGCCAGCAGTTACTCGAGTTCTACGGGCACTGAAGCTTTCTTT. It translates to CASSYSSSTGTEAFF.